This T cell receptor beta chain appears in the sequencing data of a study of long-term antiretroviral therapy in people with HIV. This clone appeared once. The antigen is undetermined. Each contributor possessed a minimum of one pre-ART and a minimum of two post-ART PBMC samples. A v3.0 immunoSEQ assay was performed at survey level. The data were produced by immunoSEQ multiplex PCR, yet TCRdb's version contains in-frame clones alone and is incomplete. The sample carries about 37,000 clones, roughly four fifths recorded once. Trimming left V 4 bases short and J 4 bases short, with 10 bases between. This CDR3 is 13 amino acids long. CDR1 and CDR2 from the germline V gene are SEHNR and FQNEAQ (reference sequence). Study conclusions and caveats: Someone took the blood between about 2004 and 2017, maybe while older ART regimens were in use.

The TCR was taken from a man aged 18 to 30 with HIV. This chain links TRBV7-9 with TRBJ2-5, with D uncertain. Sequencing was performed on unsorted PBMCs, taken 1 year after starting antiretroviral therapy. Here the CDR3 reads CASSSEVLETQYF. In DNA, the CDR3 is TGTGCCAGCAGCTCCGAGGTCTTAGAGACCCAGTACTTC.